One T cell receptor beta chain is described in this entry. The antigen remains undetermined. This CDR3 spans 13 amino acids. Germline loops: CDR1 SGHDT, CDR2 YYEEEE. The V end was cut by 1 base, the J end by 2 bases, with 5 bases between. This record belongs to a study of OX40 agonist ivuxolimab in advanced cancers. At the level of the study: It was ivuxolimab, an agonistic anti-OX40 (CD134) antibody, that patients were treated with.

The study's findings and limits: Partial responders treated at 0.1-3.0 mg/kg exhibited clonal expansion among the lowest measured. Expanded clones belonging to CD8+ T cells outnumbered, on average, those of CD4+.

Produced via immunoSEQ multiplex PCR; TCRdb's table is partial and in-frame only. Of 50,000 to 75,000 clones listed, about 88% were seen once; the top ten hold roughly 0.69%. The rearrangement links TRBV5-6 to TRBJ2-3; D call uncertain. The specimen comprised CD4+ or CD8+ T cells sorted from blood, sampled in a trial of the OX40 agonist ivuxolimab. The receptor's source is an adult with an advanced solid tumor such as melanoma, head and neck, liver or kidney cancer. CDR3 in amino acids: CASSLPATDTQYF. The CDR3 DNA reads as TGTGCCAGCAGCTTGCCGGCCACAGATACGCAGTATTTT.